Sequencing of this T cell receptor (beta chain) was carried out in a study of blood T cell repertoires in COVID-19. Study context: T cells, B-cell-depleted T cells, or PBMCs provided the cDNA or gDNA that served as material.

Trimming shortened V by 0 bases and J by 3 bases, and 12 bases separated the two germline ends. CDR3 size: 15 residues. CDR1 is LGHNA and CDR2 is YNFKEQ in the germline V gene. As originally analysed: How many nucleated cells were present was estimated from reference gene primer amplification. Measured with immunoSEQ multiplex PCR; TCRdb has only the in-frame clones, and not every one. V, J and clone size are taken as reported in that table, and D and trimming were inferred from the DNA itself. The table includes a few hundred thousand clones, roughly 90% detected once. Cohort placement rested on clinical history that participants reported themselves. All recovered Cohort 3 donors got two negative PCRs, got clearance, or saw symptom resolution.

This chain joins TRBV4-2 and TRBJ2-7, with D perhaps TRBD1 (6 bases). This clonotype was sampled from a woman aged 30 to 39 who had recovered from COVID-19. Input material: PBMCs or T cells enriched from blood (not recorded which). Here the CDR3 reads CASSQDPTGIYEQYF. CDR3 in DNA: TGTGCCAGCAGCCAAGATCCCACAGGGATCTACGAGCAGTACTTC.